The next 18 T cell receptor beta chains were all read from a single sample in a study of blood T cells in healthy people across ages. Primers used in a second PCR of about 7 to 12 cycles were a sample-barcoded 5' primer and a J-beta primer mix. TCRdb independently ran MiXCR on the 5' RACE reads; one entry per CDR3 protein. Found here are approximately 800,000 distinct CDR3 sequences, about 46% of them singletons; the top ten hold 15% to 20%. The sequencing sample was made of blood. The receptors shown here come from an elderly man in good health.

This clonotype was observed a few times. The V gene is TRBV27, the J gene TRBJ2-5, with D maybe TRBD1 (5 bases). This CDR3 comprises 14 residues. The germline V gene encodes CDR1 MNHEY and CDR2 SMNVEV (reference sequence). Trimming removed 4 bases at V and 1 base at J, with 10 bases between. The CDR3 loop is CASSYDSLQETQYF. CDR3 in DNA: TGTGCCAGCAGTTACGACAGTCTCCAAGAGACCCAGTACTTC.

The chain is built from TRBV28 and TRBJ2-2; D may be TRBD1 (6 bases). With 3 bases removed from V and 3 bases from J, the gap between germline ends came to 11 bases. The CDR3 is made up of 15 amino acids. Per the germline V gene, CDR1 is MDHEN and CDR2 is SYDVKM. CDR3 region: CASSFQGKYTGELFF. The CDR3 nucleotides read TGTGCCAGCAGTTTTCAGGGGAAATACACCGGGGAGCTGTTTTTT.

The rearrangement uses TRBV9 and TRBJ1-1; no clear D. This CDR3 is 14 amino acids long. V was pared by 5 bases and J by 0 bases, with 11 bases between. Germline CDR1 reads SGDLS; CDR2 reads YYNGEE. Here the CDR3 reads CASSKALMNTEAFF. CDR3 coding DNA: TGTGCCAGCAGTAAGGCCCTAATGAACACTGAAGCTTTCTTT.

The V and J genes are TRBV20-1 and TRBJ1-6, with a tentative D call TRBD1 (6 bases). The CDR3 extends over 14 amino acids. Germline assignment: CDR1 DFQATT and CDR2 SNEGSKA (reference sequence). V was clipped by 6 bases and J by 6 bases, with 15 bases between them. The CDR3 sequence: CSAPWGAGNSPLHF. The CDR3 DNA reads TGCAGTGCCCCATGGGGGGCTGGTAATTCACCCCTCCACTTT.

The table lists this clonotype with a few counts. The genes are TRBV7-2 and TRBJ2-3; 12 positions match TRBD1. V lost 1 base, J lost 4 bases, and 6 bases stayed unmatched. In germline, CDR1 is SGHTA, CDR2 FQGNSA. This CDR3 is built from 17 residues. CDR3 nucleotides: TGTGCCAGCAGCTTAGTGGGGACAGGGGGCAATCCAGATACGCAGTATTTT. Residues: CASSLVGTGGNPDTQYF.

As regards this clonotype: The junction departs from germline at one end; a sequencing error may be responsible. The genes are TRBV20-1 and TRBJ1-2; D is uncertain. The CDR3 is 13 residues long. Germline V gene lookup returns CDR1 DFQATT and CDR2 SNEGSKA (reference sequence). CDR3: CSARVGINCGCTF. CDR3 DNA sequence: TGCAGTGCTAGAGTGGGCATCAACTGTGGCTGCACCTTC.

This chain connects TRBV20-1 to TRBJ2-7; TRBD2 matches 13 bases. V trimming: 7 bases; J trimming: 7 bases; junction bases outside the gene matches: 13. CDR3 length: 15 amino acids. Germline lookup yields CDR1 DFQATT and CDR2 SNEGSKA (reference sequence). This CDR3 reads CSVQRGLAGVWEQYF. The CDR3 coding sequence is TGCAGTGTCCAGCGTGGACTAGCGGGAGTCTGGGAGCAGTACTTC.

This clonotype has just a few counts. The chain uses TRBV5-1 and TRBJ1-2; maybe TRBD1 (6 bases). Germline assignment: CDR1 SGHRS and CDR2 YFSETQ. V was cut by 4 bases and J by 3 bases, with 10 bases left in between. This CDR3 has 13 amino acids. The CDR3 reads CASSPDRHYGYTF. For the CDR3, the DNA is TGCGCCAGCAGCCCAGACAGGCACTATGGCTACACCTTC.

The CDR3 coding sequence is TGTGCCAGCAGTGACACGTCGGGACCGTATTCACCCCTCCACTTT. It encodes CASSDTSGPYSPLHF. The chain carries TRBV25-1 and TRBJ1-6; D possibly corresponds to TRBD1 (5 bases). Germline V lookup: CDR1 MGHDK, CDR2 SYGVNS. CDR3 size: 15 residues. Trimming removed 3 bases at V and 8 bases at J, with 14 bases between.

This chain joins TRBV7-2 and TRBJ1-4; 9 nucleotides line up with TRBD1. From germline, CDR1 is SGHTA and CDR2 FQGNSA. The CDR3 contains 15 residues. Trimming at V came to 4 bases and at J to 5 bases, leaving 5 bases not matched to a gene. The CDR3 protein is CASSSTGGRNEKLFF. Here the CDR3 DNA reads TGTGCCAGCAGCTCGACAGGGGGACGGAATGAAAAACTGTTTTTT.

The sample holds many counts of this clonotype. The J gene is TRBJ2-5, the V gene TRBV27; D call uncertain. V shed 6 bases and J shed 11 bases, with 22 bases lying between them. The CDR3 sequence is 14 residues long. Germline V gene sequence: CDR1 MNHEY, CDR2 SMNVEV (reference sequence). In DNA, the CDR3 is TGTGCCAGCAGCCAAGAACCAAATCGTGAGGAGCAGTACTTC. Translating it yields CASSQEPNREEQYF.

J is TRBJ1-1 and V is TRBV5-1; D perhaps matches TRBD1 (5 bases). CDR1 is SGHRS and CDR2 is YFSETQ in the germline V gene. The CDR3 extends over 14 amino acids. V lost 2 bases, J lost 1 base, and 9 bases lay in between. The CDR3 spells CASSFGGSNTEAFF. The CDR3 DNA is TGCGCCAGCAGCTTCGGGGGATCGAACACTGAAGCTTTCTTT.

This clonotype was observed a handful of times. In DNA form, the CDR3 reads TGCGCCAGCAGCCGTGGGAGATCGGACACAGATACGCAGTATTTT. Protein: CASSRGRSDTDTQYF. J is TRBJ2-3 and V is TRBV5-1; D is possibly TRBD2 (5 bases). The CDR3 loop spans 15 amino acids. Between the trimmed V and J ends, which lost 4 bases and 2 bases, there was a span of 14 bases. CDR1 is SGHRS, CDR2 YFSETQ, per germline.

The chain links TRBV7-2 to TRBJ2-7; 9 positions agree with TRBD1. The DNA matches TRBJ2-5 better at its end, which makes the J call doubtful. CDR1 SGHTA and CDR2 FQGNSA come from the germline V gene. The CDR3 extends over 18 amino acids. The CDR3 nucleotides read TGTGCCAGCAGCTCTACCGGGACAGGGTTTTTTGTCGAAGAGACCCAGTACTTC. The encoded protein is CASSSTGTGFFVEETQYF.

CDR3 amino acids: CASSFDRRNIQYF. The CDR3 bases are TGTGCCAGCAGCTTCGACAGGAGAAACATTCAGTACTTC. This chain connects TRBV3-1 to TRBJ2-7; TRBD1 is a possible D gene (6 bases). The J call may not be correct, given that the DNA end is closer to TRBJ2-4. The CDR3 is made up of 13 amino acids. Germline values: CDR1 LGHDT, CDR2 YNNKEL (reference sequence).

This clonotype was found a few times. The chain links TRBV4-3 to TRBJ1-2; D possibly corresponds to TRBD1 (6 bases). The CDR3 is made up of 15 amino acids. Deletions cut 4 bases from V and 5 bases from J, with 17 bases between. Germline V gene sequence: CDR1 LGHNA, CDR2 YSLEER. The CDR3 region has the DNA TGCGCCAGCAGCCCGGGGGTGGGGGCTGGGTATGGCTACACCTTC. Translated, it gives CASSPGVGAGYGYTF.

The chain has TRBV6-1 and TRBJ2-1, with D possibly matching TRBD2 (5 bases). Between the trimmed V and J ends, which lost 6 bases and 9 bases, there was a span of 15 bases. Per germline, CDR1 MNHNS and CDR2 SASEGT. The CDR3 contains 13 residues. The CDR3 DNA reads TGTGCCAGCAGCGGGCGGGTGGGCAGTGAGCAGTTCTTC. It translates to CASSGRVGSEQFF.

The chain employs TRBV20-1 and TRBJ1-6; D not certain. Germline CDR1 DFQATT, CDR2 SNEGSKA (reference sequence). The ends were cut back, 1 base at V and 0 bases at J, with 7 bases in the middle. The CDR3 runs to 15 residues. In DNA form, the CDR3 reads TGCAGTGCTAGAGGTGTGAGCTCCTATAATTCACCCCTCCACTTT. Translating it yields CSARGVSSYNSPLHF.